This T cell receptor (beta chain) was sequenced in a study of CD8 T cells in ankylosing spondylitis. Study-wide results and limits: Earlier reports found some motif variants in synovial fluid and blood in reactive arthritis. What appeared characteristic of ankylosing spondylitis blood was a TCR beta motif of fewer than ten highly homologous variants. In peripheral blood, disease-linked CD8+ clones occurred at relatively low frequencies.

In this sample, this clonotype turned up many times. Its cognate antigen is unknown. Quantitative molecular-barcoded 5'-RACE generated the TCR beta libraries. Each CDR3 protein gets one entry after TCRdb re-called the 5' RACE reads with MiXCR. This sample carries roughly 130,000 distinct CDR3 sequences, 7% of them seen once, and the ten largest clones take 9% to 15%. The CDR3 covers 15 residues. Per germline, CDR1 SGHDT and CDR2 YYEEEE. Germline trimming cut 3 bases from V and 8 bases from J; bases unmatched to any gene: 11. What was sequenced was blood, either unsorted or a sorted T cell fraction (not recorded which). The J gene is TRBJ1-2, the V gene TRBV5-6, with 9 bases aligning to TRBD1. The TCR was taken from a male donor with ankylosing spondylitis or in good health (not recorded which). CDR3 loop: CASSSRTGASRGYTF. DNA for the CDR3: TGTGCCAGCAGCTCCCGGACAGGGGCGTCTCGAGGCTACACCTTC.